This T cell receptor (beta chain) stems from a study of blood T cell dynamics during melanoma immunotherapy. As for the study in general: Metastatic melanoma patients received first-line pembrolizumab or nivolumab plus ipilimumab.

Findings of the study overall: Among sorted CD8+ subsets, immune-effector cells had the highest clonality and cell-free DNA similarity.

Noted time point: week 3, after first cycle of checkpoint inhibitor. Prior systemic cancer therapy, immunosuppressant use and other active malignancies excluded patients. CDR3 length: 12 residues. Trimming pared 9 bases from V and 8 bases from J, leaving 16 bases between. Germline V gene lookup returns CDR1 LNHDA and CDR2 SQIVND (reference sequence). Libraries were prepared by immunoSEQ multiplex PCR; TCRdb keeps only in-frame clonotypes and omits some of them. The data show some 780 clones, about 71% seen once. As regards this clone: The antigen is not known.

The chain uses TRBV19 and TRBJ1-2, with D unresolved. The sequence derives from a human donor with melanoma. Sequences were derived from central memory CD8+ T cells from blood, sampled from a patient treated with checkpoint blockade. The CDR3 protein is CASPLGRRGYTF. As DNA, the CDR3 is TGTGCCAGCCCACTGGGCAGAAGAGGCTACACCTTC.